Detailed here is one T cell receptor beta chain. Antigen specificity is unknown. This entry belongs to a study of cytomegalovirus exposure and HLA in healthy donors. Broader study findings: Usually a TCR sequence was rare, but some public TCRs were found in many donors.

CDR3 size: 16 residues. V shed 1 base and J 3 bases; nucleotides not matched to a gene: 6. Germline V gene lookup returns CDR1 SGHRS and CDR2 YFSETQ. Amplification used 60 Vbeta primers and 13 Jbeta primers. Repertoires were generated with immunoSEQ multiplex PCR, while TCRdb's copy carries only in-frame clones and drops some. The sample lists roughly 180,000 clones; roughly 80% were seen once. The origin of this receptor is a female donor in good health and CMV-seronegative. The chain has TRBV5-1 and TRBJ2-3, with 9 bases identical to TRBD2. The material sequenced was PBMCs. CDR3 sequence: CASSLHLAGRTDTQYF. CDR3 in DNA: TGCGCCAGCAGCTTGCACCTAGCGGGACGGACAGATACGCAGTATTTT.